This record concerns one T cell receptor beta chain sequence. Per germline, CDR1 MRHNA and CDR2 SNTAGT. This CDR3 is 15 amino acids long. The V gene lost 7 bases and the J gene lost 2 bases, with 17 bases spanning the gap. Assay used: immunoSEQ multiplex PCR; TCRdb lists only in-frame clones, some missing. The table shows 110,000 to 150,000 clones, with around 82% occurring only once. The source of the sample is a study of blood T cell repertoires in COVID-19. This sequence was found in a human donor in a cohort sampled during active COVID-19. Sequencing was carried out using peripheral blood. The chain carries TRBV6-4 and TRBJ1-2; D gene unclear. The DNA of the CDR3 is TGTGCCAGCACCCCCGGTATCGGGGAAAACTATGGCTACACCTTC. Its protein product is CASTPGIGENYGYTF.